The 28 T cell receptor beta chains listed next were all sequenced from one sample in a study of radiation and T cells in renal cell carcinoma. The time point: baseline pretreatment blood. Regarding treatment: 15 Gy SBRT to primary tumor, nephrectomy 4 weeks later. This table comes from immunoSEQ multiplex PCR, and its TCRdb copy is limited to in-frame clones, with some not included. The sample carries about 130,000 clones, roughly 84% recorded once. This material consisted of blood, taken from a patient whose treatment included radiotherapy and nephrectomy. These receptors were obtained from a woman in her fifties or sixties with renal cell carcinoma.

The chain combines TRBV7-2 with TRBJ2-5, with D possibly matching TRBD1 (6 bases). The CDR3 spans 15 residues. The V gene lost 5 bases and the J gene lost 4 bases, with 17 bases spanning the gap. Germline V gene lookup returns CDR1 SGHTA and CDR2 FQGNSA. CDR3 in amino acids: CASSVRARDIETQYF. CDR3 coding DNA: TGTGCCAGCAGCGTACGAGCCCGGGACATAGAGACCCAGTACTTC.

The V gene is TRBV18, the J gene TRBJ2-1; the match to TRBD1 covers 8 bases. J lost 8 bases, V lost 5 bases, and 5 bases had no gene match. CDR1 KGHSH and CDR2 LQKENI come from the germline V gene. CDR3 length: 13 amino acids. The DNA of the CDR3 is TGTGCCAGCTCAACGGACAGGGCAGATGAGCAGTTCTTC. Its translation is CASSTDRADEQFF.

The V and J genes are TRBV25-1 and TRBJ2-1, with D tentatively TRBD1 (5 bases). Germline values: CDR1 MGHDK, CDR2 SYGVNS. Trimming shortened V by 2 bases and J by 1 base, and 9 bases separated the two germline ends. This CDR3 region has 15 residues. Here the CDR3 reads CASSEPGFSYNEQFF. DNA for the CDR3: TGTGCCAGCAGTGAACCAGGGTTTTCCTACAATGAGCAGTTCTTC.

The V and J genes are TRBV7-9 and TRBJ2-3; 10 bases map to TRBD1. The V segment lost 3 bases and the J segment 4 bases; nucleotides outside the gene matches: 1. The CDR3 totals 14 residues. In germline, CDR1 is SEHNR, CDR2 FQNEAQ (reference sequence). The CDR3 here is CASSFGTGADTQYF. The CDR3 nucleotides read TGTGCCAGCAGCTTCGGGACAGGGGCAGATACGCAGTATTTT.

The chain employs TRBV2 and TRBJ2-2, with 8 positions matching TRBD2. Germline CDR1 and CDR2: SNHLY and FYNNEI. Trimming took 6 bases from V and 2 from J; bases not matched to a gene: 8. The CDR3 sequence is 16 residues long. The CDR3, as DNA: TGTGCCAGCAGCAGCCTCGGGGGGGCCAACACCGGGGAGCTGTTTTTT. It yields the protein CASSSLGGANTGELFF. Full variable domain (outside the CDR3, taken from reference TRBV2 and TRBJ2-2): EPEVTQTPSHQVTQMGQEVILRCVPISNHLYFYWYRQILGQKVEFLVSFYNNEISEKSEIFDDQFSVERPDGSNFTLKIRSTKLEDSAMYFCASSSLGGANTGELFFGEGSRLTVL.

This clone was counted a single time. The V and J genes are TRBV7-2 and TRBJ1-5, with D perhaps matching TRBD1 (6 bases). V gave up 0 bases and J gave up 6 bases, with 12 bases separating them. Germline V gene lookup returns CDR1 SGHTA and CDR2 FQGNSA. The CDR3 spans 15 residues. The CDR3 sequence is CASSLAGANFQPQHF. As DNA, the CDR3 is TGTGCCAGCAGCTTAGCGGGGGCGAATTTTCAGCCCCAGCATTTT.

V gene TRBV7-2 combines with J gene TRBJ1-2; D is unclear. V was trimmed by 5 bases and J by 1 base, leaving 17 bases between them. CDR3 length equals 16 residues. Germline CDR1 is SGHTA and CDR2 is FQGNSA. CDR3 sequence reads: CASSPREGRFNYGYTF. As DNA, the CDR3 is TGTGCCAGCAGCCCTCGAGAGGGAAGATTTAACTATGGCTACACCTTC.

The genes are TRBV6-5 and TRBJ1-1, with D possibly TRBD1 on 5 matching bases. The germline gives CDR1 MNHEY, CDR2 SVGAGI. The CDR3 totals 14 residues. The V and J ends lost 6 bases and 1 base respectively, with 12 bases between them. This CDR3 is CASSPGTENTEAFF. DNA of the CDR3: TGTGCCAGCAGCCCCGGGACGGAGAACACTGAAGCTTTCTTT.

The chain carries TRBV5-1 and TRBJ2-1; no firm D call. The V end was cut by 4 bases, the J end by 6 bases, with 14 bases between. The CDR3 spans 14 residues. CDR1 is SGHRS, CDR2 YFSETQ, per germline. In nucleotides, the CDR3 is TGCGCCAGCAGCCCTGGTGGCGGCGCCAATGAGCAGTTCTTC. It encodes CASSPGGGANEQFF.

The chain couples TRBV19 to TRBJ2-1; the D is unclear. The V gene lost 2 bases and the J gene lost 8 bases, with 10 bases spanning the gap. Germline values: CDR1 LNHDA, CDR2 SQIVND (reference sequence). The CDR3 covers 13 residues. The CDR3 DNA follows: TGTGCCAGTAGTATAAAACTCTTCTATGAGCAGTTCTTC. As protein: CASSIKLFYEQFF.

Only a few counts were recorded for this clone. This chain uses TRBV19 with TRBJ1-1, with D possibly matching TRBD1 (6 bases). This CDR3 has 13 amino acids. V gave up 6 bases and J gave up 10 bases, with 18 bases separating them. Germline CDR1 is LNHDA and CDR2 is SQIVND (reference sequence). The CDR3, as DNA: TGTGCCAGTAGCTCCAGGGGCCGCGGGGGAGCTTTCTTT. This sequence encodes CASSSRGRGGAFF.

This clone was counted a few times. V gene TRBV5-1 combines with J gene TRBJ1-2; D is uncertain. The CDR3 runs to 14 residues. Germline V gene sequence: CDR1 SGHRS, CDR2 YFSETQ. V was shortened by 4 bases and J by 3 bases, with 13 bases between the two germline ends. CDR3 sequence: CASSPKGGDYGYTF. The CDR3 coding sequence is TGCGCCAGCAGCCCCAAAGGCGGAGACTATGGCTACACCTTC.

This chain uses TRBV2 with TRBJ1-2; D gene ambiguous. V was cut by 6 bases and J by 5 bases, with 10 bases left in between. Germline V CDR1 and CDR2: SNHLY, FYNNEI. The CDR3 has 12 amino acids. CDR3 bases: TGTGCCAGCAGCCAAGTCAATTATGGCTACACCTTC. Translating it yields CASSQVNYGYTF.

This clone was recorded once. The V and J genes are TRBV5-1 and TRBJ2-5; 13 nucleotides agree with TRBD2. V was pared by 4 bases and J by 1 base, with 7 bases of the junction left unmatched. The germline CDR1 and CDR2 sequences are SGHRS and YFSETQ. The CDR3 length is 17 residues. CDR3 nucleotide sequence: TGCGCCAGCAGCCCTGGACTAGCGGGGGCCATCCAAGAGACCCAGTACTTC. It translates to CASSPGLAGAIQETQYF.

V usage is TRBV7-9 and J usage is TRBJ2-7, with 7 positions matching TRBD1. The CDR3 length is 13 residues. The germline V gene has CDR1 SEHNR and CDR2 FQNEAQ (reference sequence). J was trimmed by 5 bases and V by 1 base; bases with no gene match: 2. The CDR3 nucleotides are TGTGCCAGCAGCTTAGACAGGGGAAACGAGCAGTACTTC. Its protein product is CASSLDRGNEQYF.

V usage is TRBV6-6 and J usage is TRBJ1-6; D not resolved. Germline V gene data show CDR1 as MNHNY and CDR2 as SVGAGI (reference sequence). The CDR3 spans 15 residues. Between the trimmed V and J ends, which lost 4 bases and 0 bases, there was a span of 7 bases. In DNA form, the CDR3 reads TGTGCCAGCAGTTTTGAGAGCTCCTATAATTCACCCCTCCACTTT. This gives the protein CASSFESSYNSPLHF.

This clone came up once. This could be a read error, since a much larger clone is one nucleotide away. The CDR3 DNA follows: TGTGCCAGCAGCTTCCCGAACACTGAAGCTTTCTTT. It specifies CASSFPNTEAFF. The chain is built from TRBV7-9 and TRBJ1-1; D gene unclear. Trimming took 3 bases from V and 1 from J, leaving 3 bases between them. Germline V gene lookup returns CDR1 SEHNR and CDR2 FQNEAQ (reference sequence). CDR3 length: 12 residues. The full variable domain, rest sourced from reference TRBV7-9 and TRBJ1-1, is DTGVSQNPRHKITKRGQNVTFRCDPISEHNRLYWYRQTLGQGPEFLTYFQNEAQLEKSRLLSDRFSAERPKGSFSTLEIQRTEQGDSAMYLCASSFPNTEAFFGQGTRLTVV.

The chain couples TRBV5-4 to TRBJ2-3, with D possibly matching TRBD2 (6 bases). Deletions cut 0 bases from V and 3 bases from J, with 11 bases between. CDR3 size: 15 residues. CDR1 is SGHNT and CDR2 is YYREEE in the germline V gene (reference sequence). The CDR3 DNA reads as TGTGCCAGCAGCTTGGACGGGAGTAGGACAGATACGCAGTATTTT. Translated, it gives CASSLDGSRTDTQYF.

The chain combines TRBV29-1 with TRBJ1-2, with unresolved D. The CDR3 is 14 residues long. Looked up from germline, CDR1 is SQVTM and CDR2 is ANQGSEA. V was cut by 4 bases and J by 6 bases, with 18 bases left in between. The CDR3 spells CSVVGSRTPDGYTF. DNA of the CDR3: TGCAGCGTTGTTGGTTCTCGTACTCCGGATGGCTACACCTTC.

The chain uses TRBV21-1 and TRBJ2-1. TRBV21-1 is a listed pseudogene. The CDR3 contains 11 residues. The CDR3 DNA is TGTGCCAGCTGGACGGGTAATGAGCAGTTCTTC. This translates into CASWTGNEQFF.

This clone came up once. The J gene is TRBJ1-4, the V gene TRBV4-3; D is possibly TRBD1 (5 bases). V was trimmed by 4 bases and J by 4 bases, leaving 16 bases between them. CDR3 length: 16 residues. Per the germline V gene, CDR1 is LGHNA and CDR2 is YSLEER. CDR3 sequence (DNA): TGCGCCAGCAGCCCCCTCCCAGCAGGGAGTAATGAAAAACTGTTTTTT. As protein: CASSPLPAGSNEKLFF.

This chain joins TRBV5-1 and TRBJ2-5; 9 nucleotides match TRBD1. Unmatched junction bases numbered 6, after V lost 0 bases and J lost 6 bases. CDR3 length: 15 residues. Germline CDR1 is SGHRS and CDR2 is YFSETQ. The CDR3 nucleotides read TGCGCCAGCAGCTTGGTGGGGGACAGGGAGCAGACCCAGTACTTC. It codes for CASSLVGDREQTQYF.

The rearrangement uses TRBV7-2 and TRBJ2-7; 11 bases agree with TRBD2. Germline V gene sequence: CDR1 SGHTA, CDR2 FQGNSA. The CDR3 consists of 15 residues. V lost 5 bases to trimming and J lost 0 bases; unmatched junction nucleotides: 3. The CDR3 spells CASSPGLAGSYEQYF. The DNA of the CDR3 is TGTGCCAGCAGCCCCGGACTAGCGGGCTCCTACGAGCAGTACTTC.

The chain recombines TRBV9 with TRBJ2-1; no definite D call. The V end lost 2 bases, the J end lost 5 bases, and 14 bases lay between the germline ends. CDR1 and CDR2 (germline): SGDLS, YYNGEE. The CDR3 is 15 residues long. This CDR3 reads CASSVRHVTDNEQFF. CDR3 DNA: TGTGCCAGCAGCGTGCGACATGTAACGGACAATGAGCAGTTCTTC.

Remarks on this clone: The same CDR3 is also encoded by other DNA sequences in this sample. The chain employs TRBV7-9 and TRBJ1-1, with 7 positions matching TRBD1. Germline V lookup: CDR1 SEHNR, CDR2 FQNEAQ (reference sequence). The CDR3 is 15 residues long. Unmatched junction bases numbered 9, after V lost 5 bases and J lost 3 bases. The CDR3 region is CASSLRQGSDTEAFF. In nucleotides, the CDR3 is TGTGCCAGCAGCCTAAGACAGGGTTCGGACACTGAAGCTTTCTTT.

V gene TRBV18 combines with J gene TRBJ1-1; 7 bases match TRBD1. V shed 3 bases and J 10 bases; nucleotides not matched to a gene: 11. The CDR3 consists of 14 residues. The V gene's germline CDR1 is KGHSH and CDR2 LQKENI. The CDR3 coding sequence is TGTGCCAGCTCACCTTCCGGGACAGCCCAGGGAGCTTTCTTT. As protein: CASSPSGTAQGAFF.

The gene calls are TRBV7-8 and TRBJ1-3; no reliable D call. The CDR3 contains 17 residues. Per germline, CDR1 SGHVS and CDR2 FQNEAQ. Trimming removed 8 bases from V and 0 bases from J, with 20 bases in between. The CDR3 sequence is CASSGEAGFLSGNTIYF. CDR3 in DNA: TGTGCCAGCTCCGGGGAGGCAGGCTTCCTCTCTGGAAACACCATATATTTT.

As for this clone: The junction and the germline gene differ at one end; a read error may be behind it. This chain uses TRBV4-1 with TRBJ1-5; TRBD1 matches at 7 bases. The CDR3 is made up of 14 amino acids. Germline V CDR1 and CDR2: MGHRA, YSYEKL. CDR3 protein: CASSQDESLGQAYF. CDR3 in DNA: TGCGCCAGCAGCCAGGACGAATCTTTAGGACAGGCATATTTT.